The 16 T cell receptor beta chains given below trace back to one sample, sequenced in a study of cytomegalovirus exposure and HLA in healthy donors (dated by TCRdb to about 2017). The library was produced with the immunoSEQ multiplex PCR assay. For the multiplex PCR, a mixture combining 60 forward primers for TCR Vbeta segments and 13 reverse primers for TCR Jbeta segments was used. TCRdb took this table from immuneACCESS and kept in-frame rearrangements with V and J called. Such tables lack part of the clones; where checked against another copy, unresolved V genes explain under half of the gap, and the rest is unexplained. This sample is represented by about 150,000 clones; roughly 80% of them were singletons. Approximately 2.1% of the sample comes from the top ten. The sequenced material came from PBMCs. Every receptor here comes from a male donor in good health and CMV-seronegative.

The rearrangement uses TRBV25-1 and TRBJ1-2; D is perhaps TRBD1 (6 bases). The CDR3 covers 13 residues. The germline V gene encodes CDR1 MGHDK and CDR2 SYGVNS. Trimming cost V 5 bases and J 8 bases, with 15 bases left between them. The CDR3: CASSNNRVGGYTF. CDR3 DNA: TGTGCCAGCAGTAACAACAGGGTAGGAGGCTACACCTTC.

This chain connects TRBV5-4 to TRBJ2-5, with D perhaps TRBD2 (7 bases). TRBJ2-7 explains the end of the DNA better; the J call may be wrong. The CDR3 sequence is 16 residues long. Germline values: CDR1 SGHNT, CDR2 YYREEE (reference sequence). The CDR3 loop reads CASRQGGVRVNNEQYF. The CDR3 bases are TGTGCCAGCAGACAAGGGGGGGTTCGGGTAAACAACGAGCAGTACTTC.

The rearrangement joins TRBV15 to TRBJ2-1, with 9 bases aligning to TRBD1. The junction had 9 bases not matched to a gene; V was cut back by 8 bases and J by 4 bases. Germline values: CDR1 LNHNV, CDR2 YYDKDF (reference sequence). CDR3 length: 15 amino acids. The CDR3 DNA sequence: TGTGCCACCGGATTGGACAGGGGATCTTACAATGAGCAGTTCTTC. This gives the protein CATGLDRGSYNEQFF. The full variable domain, in which reference TRBV15 and TRBJ2-1 provide the parts outside the CDR3, is DAMVIQNPRYQVTQFGKPVTLSCSQTLNHNVMYWYQQKSSQAPKLLFHYYDKDFNNEADTPDNFQSRRPNTSFCFLDIRSPGLGDTAMYLCATGLDRGSYNEQFFGPGTRLTVL.

The chain is built from TRBV4-3 and TRBJ2-3, with 8 bases fitting TRBD2. The V and J ends lost 0 bases and 2 bases, in that order; junction bases with no gene match: 4. The germline V gene encodes CDR1 LGHNA and CDR2 YSLEER. The CDR3 has 16 amino acids. In nucleotides, the CDR3 is TGCGCCAGCAGCCAAGACCGCGGGGGGTACACAGATACGCAGTATTTT. This sequence encodes CASSQDRGGYTDTQYF.

This clone came up a few times. The chain has TRBV6-6 and TRBJ2-7, with a tentative D call TRBD1 (6 bases). The CDR3 is 12 residues long. Trimming took off 5 bases at V and 3 bases at J, with 8 bases between the two ends. The germline V gene has CDR1 MNHNY and CDR2 SVGAGI (reference sequence). CDR3 in amino acids: CASSGQNYEQYF. CDR3 sequence (DNA): TGTGCCAGCAGTGGACAGAACTACGAGCAGTACTTC.

This clone was observed a single time. The V gene is TRBV4-1, the J gene TRBJ1-2; possibly TRBD1 for D (6 bases). V was cut by 0 bases and J by 4 bases, with 12 bases left in between. The CDR3 is 15 residues long. The germline gives CDR1 MGHRA, CDR2 YSYEKL. The CDR3 DNA follows: TGCGCCAGCAGCCAAGACACAGGGACCCTCTATGGCTACACCTTC. It specifies CASSQDTGTLYGYTF.

The V and J genes are TRBV7-2 and TRBJ1-4, with a possible D match to TRBD1 (5 bases). CDR1 and CDR2 from the germline V gene are SGHTA and FQGNSA. The ends were cut back, 5 bases at V and 8 bases at J, with 12 bases in the middle. The CDR3 is 13 amino acids. CDR3 DNA sequence: TGTGCCAGCAGCGCAGGAGGGGCGGAAAAACTGTTTTTT. Translated, it gives CASSAGGAEKLFF.

The chain couples TRBV19 to TRBJ1-4, with TRBD1 identical over 7 bases. The CDR3 has 15 residues. V was clipped by 1 base and J by 8 bases; unmatched bases: 7. Germline assignment: CDR1 LNHDA and CDR2 SQIVND (reference sequence). The CDR3, as DNA: TGTGCCAGTAGTATAGGCACAGGGGTTGGAGAAAAACTGTTTTTT. This gives the protein CASSIGTGVGEKLFF.

The chain joins TRBV29-1 to TRBJ1-1; a possible D gene is TRBD1 (5 bases). The CDR3 has 12 amino acids. The germline gives CDR1 SQVTM, CDR2 ANQGSEA. V dropped 3 bases and J dropped 4 bases, with 9 bases sitting between them. The DNA of the CDR3 is TGCAGCGTTGAGGGGCGAGGCACTGAAGCTTTCTTT. This codes for CSVEGRGTEAFF.

The V and J genes are TRBV11-3 and TRBJ2-7; TRBD2 is a possible D gene (7 bases). This CDR3 contains 12 residues. V lost 5 bases and J 6 bases, leaving 11 bases between the germline ends. Germline lookup yields CDR1 SGHNT and CDR2 YENEEA. CDR3 sequence reads: CASSRGGGEQYF. In nucleotides, the CDR3 is TGTGCCAGCAGCCGAGGGGGGGGCGAGCAGTACTTC.

Notes on this clone: Mismatch with germline at one junction end may stem from a read error. The chain couples TRBV7-7 to TRBJ2-5; a weak D match, TRBD2 (7 bases). The CDR3 covers 16 residues. Looked up from germline, CDR1 is SSHAT and CDR2 is FNYEAQ (reference sequence). The CDR3 spells CASSLAGGRAGETQYF. The CDR3 nucleotides read TGTGCTAGCAGCTTAGCCGGGGGGCGCGCGGGAGAGACCCAGTACTTC.

This chain connects TRBV5-4 to TRBJ2-1; TRBD1 agrees at 9 bases. Germline loops: CDR1 SGHNT, CDR2 YYREEE (reference sequence). The CDR3 loop spans 17 amino acids. V lost 4 bases to trimming and J lost 8 bases; unmatched junction nucleotides: 16. In DNA form, the CDR3 reads TGTGCCAGCAGCCGCGGGACAGGGCTGGGGTCGTGGGATGAGCAGTTCTTC. It translates to CASSRGTGLGSWDEQFF.

The chain links TRBV27 to TRBJ1-5; possibly TRBD1 for D (5 bases). CDR1 and CDR2 (germline): MNHEY, SMNVEV (reference sequence). V was clipped by 3 bases and J by 1 base, with 22 bases between them. The CDR3 covers 19 residues. The CDR3 sequence: CASSFRGAPFGQSNQPQHF. CDR3 nucleotide sequence: TGTGCCAGCAGTTTCCGCGGTGCCCCCTTCGGACAAAGCAATCAGCCCCAGCATTTT.

The chain has TRBV10-3 and TRBJ2-1; D gene unclear. The CDR3 runs 11 residues. Germline CDR1 is ENHRY and CDR2 is SYGVKD. With 11 bases removed from V and 2 bases from J, the gap between germline ends came to 7 bases. Written as DNA, the CDR3 is TGTGCCTCTCGCGCCTACAATGAGCAGTTCTTC. This sequence encodes CASRAYNEQFF.

The rearrangement uses TRBV6-1 and TRBJ1-1, with no clear D. V was shortened by 6 bases and J by 1 base, with 12 bases between the two germline ends. Germline V gene data show CDR1 as MNHNS and CDR2 as SASEGT. The CDR3 has 14 amino acids. CDR3 amino acids: CASRGRVPNTEAFF. For the CDR3, the DNA is TGTGCCAGCAGGGGGAGGGTTCCGAACACTGAAGCTTTCTTT.

This sequence joins TRBV6-1 and TRBJ2-3, with a tentative D call TRBD1 (5 bases). The germline V gene encodes CDR1 MNHNS and CDR2 SASEGT. Trimming removed 5 bases from V and 4 bases from J, with 10 bases in between. This CDR3 contains 13 residues. CDR3 DNA sequence: TGTGCCAGCAGTTCTTGGGGCTCAGATACGCAGTATTTT. Translated, it gives CASSSWGSDTQYF.